The 27 T cell receptor beta chains below were found in one sample sequenced in a study of blood T cell repertoires in COVID-19. Sequenced by immunoSEQ multiplex PCR; TCRdb stores in-frame clones only, minus some. The data contain 120,000 to 150,000 clones, more than 70% of them seen just once; the ten biggest clones take up 7.5% to 8.5%. Sequenced: peripheral blood. These receptors were collected from a woman aged 60-75 years with acute or convalescent COVID-19.

The chain links TRBV27 to TRBJ2-3; TRBD2 aligns across 14 bases. The germline V gene has CDR1 MNHEY and CDR2 SMNVEV (reference sequence). CDR3 length: 16 residues. V trimming: 6 bases; J trimming: 4 bases; junction bases outside the gene matches: 6. CDR3 nucleotide sequence: TGTGCCAGCAGAACAGGACTAGCGGGGGGTGCAGATACGCAGTATTTT. Translating it yields CASRTGLAGGADTQYF.

DNA of the CDR3: TGCGCCAGCAGCCAAGATATTCAGGGAGGCGCCCTCTCTGGAAACACCATATATTTT. Translated: CASSQDIQGGALSGNTIYF. The rearrangement uses TRBV4-1 and TRBJ1-3; TRBD1 might be the D (5 bases). The V end lost 0 bases, the J end lost 0 bases, and 18 bases lay between the germline ends. Germline loops: CDR1 MGHRA, CDR2 YSYEKL. This CDR3 spans 19 amino acids.

This chain's CDR3 is CASRRQEHTGELFF. The CDR3 region has the DNA TGCGCCAGCAGACGACAGGAACACACCGGGGAGCTGTTTTTT. V and J are TRBV5-1 and TRBJ2-2; D may be TRBD1 (6 bases). V lost 5 bases and J 3 bases, leaving 11 bases between the germline ends. CDR3 length: 14 residues. CDR1 SGHRS and CDR2 YFSETQ come from the germline V gene.

This clone was observed once. The chain recombines TRBV14 with TRBJ2-2; D is unresolved. The CDR3 extends over 16 amino acids. The germline V gene encodes CDR1 SGHDN and CDR2 FVKESK. The germline V and J ends were trimmed by 3 bases and 4 bases, with 15 bases remaining between them. The chain's CDR3 is CASSQHPPSVTGELFF. The CDR3, as DNA: TGTGCCAGCAGCCAGCATCCCCCTAGTGTCACCGGGGAGCTGTTTTTT.

This clone showed up just a few times. The rearrangement links TRBV4-2 to TRBJ2-2; 8 nucleotides align to TRBD2. The V and J ends lost 4 bases and 7 bases, in that order; junction bases with no gene match: 5. The CDR3 runs 14 residues. The germline V gene has CDR1 LGHNA and CDR2 YNFKEQ. CDR3 region: CASSPGGPDGELFF. The CDR3 DNA sequence: TGTGCCAGCAGCCCGGGGGGGCCGGACGGGGAGCTGTTTTTT.

The CDR3 sequence is CASSQTSGGQETQYF. The CDR3 DNA reads TGTGCCAGCAGCCAAACTAGCGGGGGGCAAGAGACCCAGTACTTC. The genes are TRBV3-1 (or the pseudogene TRBV3-2) and TRBJ2-5; 12 nucleotides align to TRBD2. The CDR3 runs 15 residues. Germline CDR1 reads LGHDT; CDR2 reads YNNKEL (reference sequence). Trimming removed 2 bases from V and 2 bases from J; junction bases left unmatched: 0.

The rearrangement uses TRBV7-9 and TRBJ2-7; weak D call: TRBD1 (6 bases). CDR3 length: 13 residues. Trimming left V 8 bases short and J 0 bases short, with 11 bases between. Germline CDR1 SEHNR, CDR2 FQNEAQ (reference sequence). The CDR3 reads CASGVQGSYEQYF. The DNA for the CDR3 is TGTGCCAGCGGGGTACAGGGCTCCTACGAGCAGTACTTC. Full variable domain (remainder filled in from reference TRBV7-9 and TRBJ2-7): DTGVSQNPRHKITKRGQNVTFRCDPISEHNRLYWYRQTLGQGPEFLTYFQNEAQLEKSRLLSDRFSAERPKGSFSTLEIQRTEQGDSAMYLCASGVQGSYEQYFGPGTRLTVT.

In this sample, this clone turned up a few times. The chain uses TRBV27 and TRBJ1-2; no clear D. This CDR3 is built from 13 residues. CDR1 is MNHEY, CDR2 SMNVEV, per germline (reference sequence). V was cut by 1 base and J by 2 bases, with 5 bases left in between. DNA for the CDR3: TGTGCCAGCAGTTTATACGGGAACTATGGCTACACCTTC. This encodes CASSLYGNYGYTF.

For the CDR3, the DNA is TGTGCCAGCAGCGTAGAGGAGGTGGGGGGGCCTATAGATACGCAGTATTTT. Encoded protein: CASSVEEVGGPIDTQYF. This chain joins TRBV9 and TRBJ2-3, with D perhaps TRBD2 (7 bases). This CDR3 spans 17 amino acids. The ends were cut back, 0 bases at V and 5 bases at J, with 19 bases in the middle. Germline V gene sequence: CDR1 SGDLS, CDR2 YYNGEE.

This clone was detected once. The chain has TRBV5-6 and TRBJ1-2; 7 nucleotides align to TRBD1. The V and J ends lost 4 bases and 8 bases, in that order; junction bases with no gene match: 17. Per the germline V gene, CDR1 is SGHDT and CDR2 is YYEEEE. CDR3 length equals 16 residues. The CDR3 protein is CASSDDRDGEVVGYTF. The CDR3 nucleotides are TGTGCCAGCAGCGACGACAGGGACGGGGAGGTGGTCGGCTACACCTTC.

The chain has TRBV28 and TRBJ2-7; 7 bases agree with TRBD1. Germline V lookup: CDR1 MDHEN, CDR2 SYDVKM. The CDR3 loop spans 16 amino acids. Trimming took 3 bases from V and 3 from J; bases not matched to a gene: 11. CDR3 nucleotides: TGTGCCAGCAGTTTGCCGGGAATAAACAGGGGCTACGAGCAGTACTTC. Protein: CASSLPGINRGYEQYF.

The chain is built from TRBV3-1 (or the pseudogene TRBV3-2) and TRBJ2-2, with D perhaps TRBD2 (5 bases). There are 15 residues in the CDR3. Trimming shortened V by 4 bases and J by 6 bases, and 15 bases separated the two germline ends. Germline V gene lookup returns CDR1 LGHDT and CDR2 YNNKEL (reference sequence). This CDR3 is CASSLFLSGAGELFF. DNA of the CDR3: TGTGCCAGCAGCCTGTTCTTATCCGGGGCCGGGGAGCTGTTTTTT.

This chain joins TRBV5-6 and TRBJ1-1, with 9 nucleotides matching TRBD1. CDR1 SGHDT and CDR2 YYEEEE come from the germline V gene. The length of the CDR3 is 14 residues. J gave up 7 bases and V 4 bases, and 8 bases lay outside the gene matches. DNA of the CDR3: TGTGCCAGCAGCCCCACAGGGGGCTATGGTGAAGCTTTCTTT. Its translation: CASSPTGGYGEAFF. Using reference TRBV5-6 and TRBJ1-1 for the parts outside the CDR3, the full variable domain is DAGVTQSPTHLIKTRGQQVTLRCSPKSGHDTVSWYQQALGQGPQFIFQYYEEEERQRGNFPDRFSGHQFPNYSSELNVNALLLGDSALYLCASSPTGGYGEAFFGQGTRLTVV.

The chain recombines TRBV30 with TRBJ1-1; no definite D call. The germline V gene encodes CDR1 GTSNPN and CDR2 SVGIG (reference sequence). CDR3 length: 11 residues. V was cut by 2 bases and J by 5 bases, with 6 bases left in between. The CDR3, as DNA: TGTGCCTGGAGTATCGGGACTGAAGCTTTCTTT. Its protein product is CAWSIGTEAFF.

This clone was seen a handful of times. The chain joins TRBV4-1 to TRBJ1-3; D possibly corresponds to TRBD1 (5 bases). V was trimmed by 3 bases and J by 0 bases, leaving 12 bases between them. Germline V gene data show CDR1 as MGHRA and CDR2 as YSYEKL. The CDR3 has 16 residues. The CDR3 here is CASSHPRGPSGNTIYF. The CDR3 DNA follows: TGCGCCAGCAGCCATCCTAGGGGTCCCTCTGGAAACACCATATATTTT.

The table lists this clone with a few counts. This chain joins TRBV4-3 and TRBJ1-6, with 7 positions matching TRBD1. V gave up 0 bases and J gave up 7 bases; unmatched junction bases: 6. CDR1 LGHNA and CDR2 YSLEER come from the germline V gene. This CDR3 is 16 amino acids long. DNA for the CDR3: TGCGCCAGCAGCCAAGAGGGGGGACAGACCAATTCACCCCTCCACTTT. It encodes CASSQEGGQTNSPLHF.

The chain has TRBV6-2 or TRBV6-3 and TRBJ2-1; possibly TRBD1 or TRBD2 for D (7 bases each). The germline gives CDR1 MNHEY, CDR2 SVGEGT. V lost 6 bases to trimming and J lost 8 bases, with 17 bases between them. This CDR3 contains 14 residues. The CDR3 loop reads CASSPGGAVDEQFF. The CDR3 nucleotides read TGTGCCAGCAGCCCAGGGGGGGCAGTGGATGAGCAGTTCTTC.

The J gene is TRBJ1-1, the V gene TRBV6-1, with TRBD1 identical over 7 bases. V shed 2 bases, J shed 8 bases, and the junction held 8 bases outside the gene matches. The germline CDR1 and CDR2 sequences are MNHNS and SASEGT. CDR3 size: 14 residues. The CDR3 sequence: CASSETGQVAEAFF. In DNA form, the CDR3 reads TGTGCCAGCAGTGAAACAGGACAGGTGGCCGAAGCTTTCTTT.

This rearrangement joins TRBV7-9 to TRBJ2-7, with 7 nucleotides matching TRBD1. CDR1 is SEHNR and CDR2 is FQNEAQ in the germline V gene (reference sequence). CDR3 size: 14 residues. V shed 3 bases and J 3 bases; nucleotides not matched to a gene: 5. The CDR3: CASSFLGGIYEQYF. In DNA form, the CDR3 reads TGTGCCAGCAGCTTTTTAGGGGGCATCTACGAGCAGTACTTC.

The chain carries TRBV29-1 and TRBJ2-3; D possibly corresponds to TRBD2 (5 bases). V dropped 7 bases and J dropped 1 base, with 12 bases sitting between them. The CDR3 has 13 amino acids. Per the germline V gene, CDR1 is SQVTM and CDR2 is ANQGSEA. CDR3 loop: CSALGVGTDTQYF. In DNA, the CDR3 is TGCAGCGCGCTCGGGGTGGGCACAGATACGCAGTATTTT.

V is TRBV12-5 and J is TRBJ2-5; TRBD2 matches 7 bases. The J segment lost 1 base and the V segment lost 9 bases, leaving 8 bases of the junction unmatched. From germline, CDR1 is LGHNT and CDR2 FRNRAP. The CDR3 has 14 residues. The CDR3 sequence: CARGEGNTQETQYF. The CDR3 DNA is TGTGCTAGGGGGGAGGGGAATACCCAAGAGACCCAGTACTTC.

The genes are TRBV19 and TRBJ2-7; tentatively, D is TRBD2 (6 bases). CDR3 length: 13 amino acids. Germline V gives CDR1 LNHDA, CDR2 SQIVND (reference sequence). Deletions cut 5 bases from V and 7 bases from J, with 15 bases between. CDR3 sequence reads: CASSGGTAGEQYF. CDR3 in DNA: TGTGCCAGTAGTGGGGGGACTGCGGGAGAGCAGTACTTC.

This clone has only a few counts. V usage is TRBV29-1 and J usage is TRBJ1-2; D is undetermined. Trimming took 6 bases from V and 7 from J, leaving 12 bases between them. Germline CDR1 and CDR2: SQVTM and ANQGSEA. The CDR3 loop spans 11 amino acids. The CDR3 coding sequence is TGCAGCGTCGCCCGGTATGGTGGCTACACCTTC. Protein: CSVARYGGYTF.

This chain joins TRBV7-6 and TRBJ2-1; 7 bases are shared with TRBD2. The CDR3 extends over 15 amino acids. The trim removed 6 bases at V and 4 bases at J, leaving 9 bases unmatched. Germline CDR1 is SGHVS and CDR2 is FNYEAQ. In DNA, the CDR3 is TGTGCCAGCAGTTACGGACTAGGAGATTACAATGAGCAGTTCTTC. This encodes CASSYGLGDYNEQFF.

The chain is built from TRBV18 and TRBJ1-2; 9 nucleotides agree with TRBD1. With 1 base clipped from V and 8 bases from J, the junction kept 11 bases outside the gene matches. Germline assignment: CDR1 KGHSH and CDR2 LQKENI. The CDR3 is made up of 16 amino acids. CDR3 loop: CASSPQSRGQGMGYTF. CDR3 sequence (DNA): TGTGCCAGCTCACCACAATCCCGGGGACAGGGCATGGGCTACACCTTC.

The chain has TRBV6-4 and TRBJ1-5; unclear D gene. Germline CDR1 and CDR2: MRHNA and SNTAGT. Trimming left V 3 bases short and J 0 bases short, with 18 bases between. This CDR3 has 18 residues. In nucleotides, the CDR3 is TGTGCCAGCAGTGATTGGAGGGCGTGCCGGGATAGCAATCAGCCCCAGCATTTT. Translation: CASSDWRACRDSNQPQHF.

The chain uses TRBV11-3 and TRBJ2-7, with TRBD2 matching over 11 bases. CDR1 is SGHNT and CDR2 is YENEEA in the germline V gene. The J segment lost 2 bases and the V segment lost 0 bases, leaving 0 bases of the junction unmatched. CDR3 size: 15 residues. CDR3 sequence reads: CASSLETSGTYEQYF. CDR3 in DNA: TGTGCCAGCAGCTTAGAGACTAGCGGGACCTACGAGCAGTACTTC.